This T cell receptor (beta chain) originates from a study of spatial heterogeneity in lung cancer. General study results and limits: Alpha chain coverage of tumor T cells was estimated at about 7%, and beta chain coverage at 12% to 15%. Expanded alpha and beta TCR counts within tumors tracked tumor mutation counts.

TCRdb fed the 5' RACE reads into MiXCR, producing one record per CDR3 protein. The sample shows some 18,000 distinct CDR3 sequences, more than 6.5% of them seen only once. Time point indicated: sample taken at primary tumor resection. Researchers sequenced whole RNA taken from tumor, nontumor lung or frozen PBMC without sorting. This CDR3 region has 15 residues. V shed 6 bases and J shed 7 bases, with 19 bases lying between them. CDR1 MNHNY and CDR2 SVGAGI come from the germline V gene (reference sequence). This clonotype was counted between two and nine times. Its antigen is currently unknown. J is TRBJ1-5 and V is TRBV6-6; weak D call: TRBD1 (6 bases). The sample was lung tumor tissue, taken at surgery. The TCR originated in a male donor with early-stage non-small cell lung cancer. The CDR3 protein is CASSQTGTYLQPQHF. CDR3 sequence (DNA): TGTGCCAGCAGCCAGACCGGGACATACTTGCAGCCCCAGCATTTT.